Listed below are T cell receptor beta chains from one sample, sequenced in a study of cytomegalovirus exposure and HLA in healthy donors. Profiled with immunoSEQ multiplex PCR; TCRdb holds only in-frame clones, not every one. The sample lists 250,000 to 350,000 clones; roughly 90% were seen once. The sample comprised PBMCs. Every receptor here comes from a man aged 35-49 years in good health and CMV-seropositive. Both conserved end residues are part of each CDR3. The D gene is left open where the match is weak. Rows give clone size only sometimes, using once, few, many, or a class for an expanded clone.

cdr3_aa cdr3_nt j_call d_call clone_size v_call
CASRLTGGYGYTF TGTGCCAGCAGACTCACAGGGGGCTATGGCTACACCTTC TRBJ1-2 TRBD1 . TRBV6-5
CASSISQTGYGANVLTF TGTGCCAGTAGTATCTCCCAAACAGGGTACGGGGCCAACGTCCTGACTTTC TRBJ2-6 . once TRBV19
CASSQETGELFF TGCGCCAGCAGCCAGGAGACCGGGGAGCTGTTTTTT TRBJ2-2 . . TRBV4-1
CASSFLGGEQYF TGTGCCAGCAGTTTTCTTGGAGGGGAGCAGTACTTC TRBJ2-7 . . TRBV27
CAISEPTSVSYNEQFF TGTGCCATCAGTGAGCCGACTAGCGTGTCCTACAATGAGCAGTTCTTC TRBJ2-1 TRBD2 . TRBV10-3
CASSSGQGGDGYTF TGTGCCAGCAGCTCGGGACAGGGCGGCGATGGCTACACCTTC TRBJ1-2 TRBD1 . TRBV7-3
CASSDRGRNYGYTF TGTGCCAGTAGTGACAGGGGGCGTAACTATGGCTACACCTTC TRBJ1-2 TRBD1 . TRBV19
CASSLNRGFYEQYF TGTGCCAGCAGTTTAAACAGGGGGTTTTACGAGCAGTACTTC TRBJ2-7 TRBD1 . TRBV28
CASSPGGTQGSYEQYF TGTGCCAGCAGCCCGGGCGGGACTCAAGGGTCCTACGAGCAGTACTTC TRBJ2-7 . . TRBV5-4
CASSFFGQQETQYF TGTGCCAGCAGCTTTTTTGGACAACAAGAGACCCAGTACTTC TRBJ2-5 . . TRBV5-8
CARSGGQGYTEAFF TGTGCCAGAAGCGGAGGACAGGGTTACACTGAAGCTTTCTTT TRBJ1-1 TRBD1 . TRBV5-3
CASSFGTDNTEAFF TGTGCCAGTAGTTTCGGGACAGATAACACTGAAGCTTTCTTT TRBJ1-1 TRBD1 . TRBV19
CATSRAGTRAYEQYF TGTGCCACCAGCAGGGCCGGGACACGAGCCTACGAGCAGTACTTC TRBJ2-7 . . TRBV15